The following is a T cell receptor beta chain sequence with its context. Its antigen remains undetermined. No quality values exist for individual bases; no much larger clone is one base distant. In total, approximately 700 healthy bone marrow donors made up the cohort. At the time of sampling, all cohort members were nominally healthy, though unrecorded immune exposures were likely present. The donor was CMV seronegative and was included in the group of 352 seronegative cohort members. A peripheral blood sample was provided by each donor, and peripheral blood mononuclear cells were used for TCR beta sequencing. Genomic DNA was extracted from the blood cell samples with the Qiagen DNeasy Blood Extraction Kit. This record comes from a study of cytomegalovirus exposure and HLA in healthy donors (TCRdb year 2017). Regarding the study in general: An earlier analysis of 587 of the donors reported approximately 300 Gb of sequence data and 100 million to 120 million unique TCR beta sequences obtained from about 179 million T cells. The study used immunosequencing to profile the T cell repertoires of hundreds of subjects and linked those repertoires to cytomegalovirus serostatus. The study was designed to test whether signatures of past pathogen exposure could be identified by cataloging public T cell receptors. An early release that covered 500 to 800 HLA-typed donors contained about 300 gigabases of sequencing data and approximately 85 million unique TCR sequences. Donor age, sex, ethnicity and CMV serostatus were collected together with the repertoire data. Several DR-DQ haplotypes were treated as single units for association and clustering because of strong linkage in the cohort. In the later analysis, no new phenotypic data were used to find candidate immune exposures; instead, reliance was placed on TCR beta sequences and their occurrence across donors. Among the approximately 430 genotyped donors, approximately 81% belonged to the genetic ancestry cluster associated with self-reported Caucasian donors. The number of donors typed differed by locus, with 629-630 for A, B, C, DRB1 and DQB1, roughly 520 for DQA1, about 610 for DPA1, and roughly 450 for DPB1. In an earlier analysis of roughly 600 of the donors, high-throughput TCR beta sequencing was used to judge whether each TCR beta V gene segment behaved as functional or pseudogenic. Every repertoire in the discovery cohort had been generated on one and the same sequencing platform. On average, roughly 250,000 unique TCR beta nucleotide sequences were sequenced per donor among more than 350 genotyped donors of the cohort, with around 19% of those sequences being non-productive. To study patterns of TCR occurrence, a later analysis re-analyzed previously published TCR beta repertoires from several hundred donors and added high-resolution HLA genotyping. A separate validation cohort of 100 to 150 different subjects was used in addition to the approximately 640-subject first cohort. To predict cytomegalovirus infection status, the study combined high-throughput TCR immunosequencing, statistical association of individual TCRs with disease status, and machine learning. HLA typing covered class I and class II loci at four-digit resolution. A later genetic analysis used genome-wide SNP genotypes for about 60% of the roughly 670 donors, treating that subset as a discovery cohort. The study at large found these results: A cluster of highly shared sequence variants was judged likely to be a technical artifact of the sequencing pipeline. Over 15 rarely observed V segments, including chromosome 9 orphons, were excluded from the earlier analysis of about 610 of the donors because counts were too low. In vitro tests confirmed that a few of the cytomegalovirus-associated TCR beta chains recognize cytomegalovirus antigens. Because HLA typing was unavailable for some donors at each locus, only the typed subset was used in association tests. Across donors, most TCR sequences were observed very rarely, whereas some public TCRs were present in many individuals. When HLA alleles, especially DR and DQ, strongly co-occurred, TCR associations were difficult to assign to individual alleles. The study listed approximately 150 TCR beta chains as associated with cytomegalovirus. The only immune exposure information available for the cohort was CMV serostatus. Sequencing depth was assumed to be roughly uniform across donors in the presence/absence analyses, though that assumption may not hold. Only TCR beta chains were sequenced in this cohort, and the absence of alpha or paired-chain data limited detectable features. A later analysis associated 16,951 TCR beta sequences with specific HLA alleles at a false discovery rate of 0.05. Several of the top co-occurrence clusters appeared to be linked to parvovirus B19, influenza, CMV and Epstein-Barr virus, according to a later analysis. Most CMV-associated TCR beta chains appeared to be HLA-restricted in a later analysis, and the HLA associations seemed to be driven largely by CMV exposure. Some IMGT-functional V segments, including TRBV6-2 and TRBV6-3, could not be told apart with the 87-base-pair reads, so those segments were excluded. In a later analysis, the rate of TCR association differed among HLA loci, with DRB1 alleles having the most associated TCRs and HLA-C alleles having the fewest. In a later analysis, HLA-associated TCR beta chains were found to be more clonally expanded and to have lower generation probabilities than equally common non-associated chains. According to a later genetic analysis, donors in an Asian-associated ancestry cluster had fewer N-insertions in productive TCRs than the approximately 630-donor mean. Correlated functional status among segregating V segments might reflect linkage disequilibrium, but an unknown experimental factor could not be ruled out. V-gene and J-gene trimming of TCR beta chains was associated with a missense DCLRE1C variant in a later genetic analysis, and the association was replicated in an independent cohort. An earlier analysis of some 590 of the donors showed that most TCR beta V segments appeared in productive rearrangements either about 87% or about 30% of the time, which broadly matched IMGT annotations. According to the authors, the approach could potentially be generalized to other disease states and immunological phenotypes. Cytomegalovirus status was reported to be diagnosed by the classifier with high specificity and sensitivity in both the original and validation cohorts. A further reported finding was that TCR beta sequences accurately predicted the HLA-A and HLA-B alleles for most subjects in the first cohort.

Its CDR3 holds 14 amino acids, cysteine through phenylalanine. The DNA shown is the 42-base CDR3, in frame from base 1. Relative to germline, V is missing 4 bases and J is missing 1 base, with 1 base of the junction outside any gene match. CDR1 is given as WSHSY and CDR2 as SAAADI, both from the germline V gene. The library was built by means of the immunoSEQ multiplex PCR assay. For the multiplex PCR, a mixture combining 60 forward primers for TCR Vbeta segments and 13 reverse primers for TCR Jbeta segments was used. The CDR3 region of rearranged TCR beta genes was amplified from genomic DNA with a multiplex PCR assay. The Illumina HiSeq System was used to sequence the amplified TCR beta libraries as 87-base-pair reads. Under the source paper's analysis protocol: A later analysis tallied around 82 million unique TCR beta chains across the approximately 670 repertoires, and approximately 9.9 million of those chains were shared by two or more donors. Raw reads were error-corrected and collapsed into unique sequences with a nearest-neighbor algorithm that merged closely related sequences to remove PCR and sequencing errors. To assign V, D and J gene segments, CDR3 sequences were aligned to IMGT reference sequences. For a sequence to be retained, at least a six-nucleotide match to both a V gene segment and a J gene segment was required. Rearrangements were called productive when the CDR3 lacked stop codons and stayed in frame with V and J; all others were non-productive. Following IMGT convention, CDR3 was defined as the stretch from the second conserved V-encoded cysteine up to the conserved J-encoded phenylalanine. In an earlier analysis of some 550 of the donors, sequences lacking an unambiguous match to a single V gene segment were excluded. In an earlier analysis of several hundred of the donors, V segments were called functional above 56.7% productive rearrangements and were called segregating when the between-donor standard deviation exceeded 5%. A statistical classification framework was built to diagnose cytomegalovirus status from the catalog of TCR beta chain sequences. A later analysis assigned V and J genes by comparing TCR nucleotide sequences with IMGT/GENE-DB human TR gene sequences. In a later analysis, CDR3 sequences and most-parsimonious VDJ recombination scenarios were assigned using the TCRdist pipeline. A later analysis defined each TCR beta chain by its CDR3 amino acid sequence plus V-gene family, and excluded reads lacking a unique V-gene family. In a later analysis, around 650 highly shared, low-generation-probability nucleotide sequences were removed to address suspected cross-contamination and a sequencing artifact. For each public chain, a later analysis derived a clonal expansion index from normalized ranks of inferred template counts within each repertoire. A later analysis computed generation probabilities with a VDJ recombination model fitted to out-of-frame rearrangements, and checked the results against IGoR. A later analysis scored TCR-TCR, TCR-HLA and TCR-CMV co-occurrence with hypergeometric tests, applying a repertoire-size bias correction to TCR pairs. A later analysis estimated false discovery rates by permuting HLA or CMV assignments 20 times. In a later analysis, co-occurring TCRs were grouped using DBSCAN, with TCRdist sequence similarity added in when clustering inside HLA-allele-positive subsets. Repertoires with fewer than 30,000 or more than 120,000 public chains were left out of co-occurrence clustering, as were a few repertoires with anomalous nucleotide sharing. In TCRdb, the immuneACCESS table is reduced to in-frame sequences with V and J assigned. These tables do not hold every clone; where another copy was compared, an unresolved V gene accounts for under half, and the others remain unexplained. From that table come the V and J calls and clone size; the DNA was used to work out D and trimming. The sample data list 65,000 to 70,000 clones, and around 77% of these were observed just once. The ten largest clones represent under 6.5% of the sample.

The clonotype originates from a man between 45 and 60 years old in good health and CMV-seronegative. The rearranged segments are TRBV10-2 and TRBJ1-5; 7 central nucleotides agree with TRBD1. The sample taken for sequencing was PBMCs. The DNA reads as follows: TGCGCCAGCAGTGGACAGGGAAGCAATCAGCCCCAGCATTTT. Its translation reads: CASSGQGSNQPQHF.